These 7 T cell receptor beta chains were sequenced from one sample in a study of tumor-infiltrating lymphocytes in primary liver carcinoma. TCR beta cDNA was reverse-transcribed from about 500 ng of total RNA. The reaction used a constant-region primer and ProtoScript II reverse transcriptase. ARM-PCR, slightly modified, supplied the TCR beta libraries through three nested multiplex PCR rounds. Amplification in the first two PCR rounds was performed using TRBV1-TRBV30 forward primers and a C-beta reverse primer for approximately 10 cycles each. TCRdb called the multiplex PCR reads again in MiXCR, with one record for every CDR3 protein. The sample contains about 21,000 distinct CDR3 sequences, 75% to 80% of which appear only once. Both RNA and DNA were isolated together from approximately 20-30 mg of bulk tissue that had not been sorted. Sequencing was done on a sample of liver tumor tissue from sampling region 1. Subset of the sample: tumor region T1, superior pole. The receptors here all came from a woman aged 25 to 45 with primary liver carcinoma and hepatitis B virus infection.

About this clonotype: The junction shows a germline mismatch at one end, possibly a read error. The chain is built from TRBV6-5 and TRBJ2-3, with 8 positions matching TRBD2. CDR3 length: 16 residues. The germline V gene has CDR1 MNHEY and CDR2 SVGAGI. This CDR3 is CASSSSRGRTKDTQYF. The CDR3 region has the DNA TGTGCCAGCAGCAGCTCTCGCGGGAGGACCAAAGATACACAGTATTTT.

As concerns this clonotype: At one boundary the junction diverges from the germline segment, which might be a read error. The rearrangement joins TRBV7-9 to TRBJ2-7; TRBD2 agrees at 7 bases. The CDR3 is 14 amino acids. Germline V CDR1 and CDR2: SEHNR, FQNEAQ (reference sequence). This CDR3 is CASSSGGPSYGQYF. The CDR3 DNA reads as TGTGCAAGCAGCTCGGGAGGCCCCTCCTACGGGCAGTACTTC.

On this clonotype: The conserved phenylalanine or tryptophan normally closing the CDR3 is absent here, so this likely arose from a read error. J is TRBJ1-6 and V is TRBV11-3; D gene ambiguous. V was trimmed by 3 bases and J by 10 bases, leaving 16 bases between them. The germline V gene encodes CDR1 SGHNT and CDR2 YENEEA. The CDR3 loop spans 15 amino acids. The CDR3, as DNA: TGTGCCAGCAGCTTTAAGTGGAGCTATAGATCACCCCTCCACCTT. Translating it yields CASSFKWSYRSPLHL.

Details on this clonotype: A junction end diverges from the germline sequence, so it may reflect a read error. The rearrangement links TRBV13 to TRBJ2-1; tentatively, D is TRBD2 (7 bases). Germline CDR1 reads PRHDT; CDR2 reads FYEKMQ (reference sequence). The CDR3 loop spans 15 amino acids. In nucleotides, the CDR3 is TGTGTCAGCAGCTCTAGTGGGGGGGCCGTGAATGAGCAGTTCTTC. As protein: CVSSSSGGAVNEQFF.

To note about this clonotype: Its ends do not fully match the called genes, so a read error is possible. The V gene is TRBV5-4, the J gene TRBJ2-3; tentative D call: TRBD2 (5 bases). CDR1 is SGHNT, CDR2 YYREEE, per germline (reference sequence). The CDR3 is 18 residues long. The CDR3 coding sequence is TGTGACAGCAGTGACCCGGCGGCTAGTGGGAGTCGGACAGATACGCAGTATTTT. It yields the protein CDSSDPAASGSRTDTQYF.

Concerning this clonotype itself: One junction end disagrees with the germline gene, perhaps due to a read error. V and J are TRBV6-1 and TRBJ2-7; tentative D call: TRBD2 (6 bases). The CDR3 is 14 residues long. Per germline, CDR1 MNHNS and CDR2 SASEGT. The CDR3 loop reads CASSLEGQVYGQYF. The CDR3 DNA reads TGTGCCAGCAGCCTGGAGGGGCAAGTTTACGGGCAGTACTTC.

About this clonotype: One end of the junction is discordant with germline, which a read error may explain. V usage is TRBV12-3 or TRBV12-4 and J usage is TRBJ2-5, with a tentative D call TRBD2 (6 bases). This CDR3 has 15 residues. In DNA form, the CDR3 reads TGTGCCAGCAGAACATACTCCGGGAGCGAAGAGACCCACTACTTC. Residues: CASRTYSGSEETHYF.